The following is a T cell receptor beta chain sequence with its context. The data originate from a study of T cells in Graves' hyperthyroidism and ophthalmopathy. V was clipped by 3 bases and J by 4 bases; unmatched bases: 8. In germline, CDR1 is MNHEY, CDR2 SVGAGI. CDR3 length: 15 residues. Regions amplified from RNA transcripts were the TCR beta CDR3 regions. RT-PCR in the first round (using the HTBI primer set) targeted the TCR CDR3. Each CDR3 protein gets one entry after TCRdb re-called the multiplex PCR reads with MiXCR. In the table there are 300,000 to 450,000 distinct CDR3 sequences, approximately 18% of which are singletons. Under 12 ml fresh peripheral blood yielded the PBMCs.

Specimen: blood. This rearrangement joins TRBV6-5 to TRBJ2-5; TRBD1 aligns across 7 bases. This TCR derives from a woman in her thirties with Graves' hyperthyroidism that later progressed to Graves' ophthalmopathy. CDR3 protein: CASSYGPGTAETQYF. In nucleotides, the CDR3 is TGTGCCAGCAGTTATGGGCCCGGGACAGCAGAGACCCAGTACTTC.